Sequencing of this T cell receptor (beta chain) was carried out in a study of T cells in Graves' hyperthyroidism and ophthalmopathy. Overall study: Any treatment followed the collection of peripheral blood at initial diagnosis. Overall study findings and caveats: Blood also showed most of the thyroid clonotypes that were expanded above 0.001.

Germline-derived CDR1 and CDR2 are SGHRS and YFSETQ. The CDR3 sequence is 15 residues long. V lost 1 base to trimming and J lost 5 bases, with 12 bases between them. From RNA transcripts, TCR beta CDR3 regions were amplified. With the HTBI primer set, the TCR CDR3 went through a first round of RT-PCR. TCRdb re-called the multiplex PCR reads through MiXCR, storing one row per CDR3 protein. This sample yields approximately 380,000 distinct CDR3 sequences, of which over 12% are seen a single time; under 30% belongs to the top ten. This clonotype was observed a few times. Its antigen is unidentified. Diagnostic assessment was based on clinical symptoms, serum thyroxine and TRAb, thyroid ultrasound and orbital computed tomography.

The sequence was collected from a man in his forties or fifties with Graves' ophthalmopathy. The sample was blood. This chain uses TRBV5-1 with TRBJ2-2; D gene unclear. CDR3 amino acids: CASSLSRSETGELFF. CDR3 DNA: TGCGCCAGCAGCTTGAGTAGGAGCGAGACCGGGGAGCTGTTTTTT.